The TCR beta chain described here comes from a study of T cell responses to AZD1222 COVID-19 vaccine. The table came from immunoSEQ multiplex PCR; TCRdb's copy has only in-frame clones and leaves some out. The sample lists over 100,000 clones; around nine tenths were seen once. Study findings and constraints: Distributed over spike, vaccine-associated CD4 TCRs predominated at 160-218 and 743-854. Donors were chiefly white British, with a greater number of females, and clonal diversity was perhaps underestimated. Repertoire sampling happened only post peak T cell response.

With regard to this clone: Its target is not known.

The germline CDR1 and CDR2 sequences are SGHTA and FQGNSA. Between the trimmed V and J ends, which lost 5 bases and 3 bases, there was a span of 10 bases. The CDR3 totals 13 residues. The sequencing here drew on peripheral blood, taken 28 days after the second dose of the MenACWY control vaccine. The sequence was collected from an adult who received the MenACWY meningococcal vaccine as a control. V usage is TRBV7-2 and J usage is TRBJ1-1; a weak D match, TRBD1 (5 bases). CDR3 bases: TGTGCCAGCAGCGGGGACCCTTACACTGAAGCTTTCTTT. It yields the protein CASSGDPYTEAFF.